The 5 T cell receptor beta chains below were found in one sample sequenced in a study of cytomegalovirus exposure and HLA in healthy donors. PCR primers comprised 60 Vbeta and 13 Jbeta primers. Clones were read by immunoSEQ multiplex PCR, and TCRdb kept only the in-frame ones, dropping some. The sample has about 120,000 clones, about 8.6% seen once. Material for sequencing was PBMCs. The receptors come from a woman in her thirties or forties in good health and CMV-seropositive.

The chain is built from TRBV27 and TRBJ1-2, with 7 bases fitting TRBD1. The J segment lost 8 bases and the V segment lost 5 bases, leaving 8 bases of the junction unmatched. The germline CDR1 and CDR2 sequences are MNHEY and SMNVEV (reference sequence). CDR3 length: 13 amino acids. CDR3 nucleotides: TGTGCCAGCAGTCCCCTAAAGGGGGCCGGCTACACCTTC. It codes for CASSPLKGAGYTF.

The table lists this clone with a few counts. This sample includes further DNA sequences coding for the same CDR3. The chain joins TRBV6-5 to TRBJ1-2; 8 nucleotides agree with TRBD1. This CDR3 is 14 amino acids long. Germline CDR1 MNHEY, CDR2 SVGAGI. Trimming took 6 bases from V and 0 from J; bases not matched to a gene: 3. The CDR3 DNA reads as TGTGCCAGCAGCCCACAGGGGGCTAACTATGGCTACACCTTC. Translating gives CASSPQGANYGYTF.

The V gene is TRBV30, the J gene TRBJ1-2; no definite D call. The CDR3 spans 13 residues. Per germline, CDR1 GTSNPN and CDR2 SVGIG (reference sequence). Deletions cut 3 bases from V and 4 bases from J, with 12 bases between. The CDR3 nucleotides read TGTGCCTGGAGCCCAGGTAGTCTCTATGGCTACACCTTC. Protein product: CAWSPGSLYGYTF.

This clone was seen more than once but under ten times. This rearrangement joins TRBV7-8 to TRBJ2-7; 9 nucleotides match TRBD2. J gave up 1 base and V 5 bases, and 6 bases lay outside the gene matches. The CDR3 sequence is 15 residues long. CDR1 and CDR2 (germline): SGHVS, FQNEAQ. The CDR3 nucleotides are TGTGCCAGCAGCCCTACTAGCGGGTTGTCCTACGAGCAGTACTTC. Its translation: CASSPTSGLSYEQYF.

This clone was detected only a few times. This chain uses TRBV28 with TRBJ2-2, with TRBD1 identical over 9 bases. This CDR3 region has 16 residues. J lost 8 bases, V lost 2 bases, and 9 bases had no gene match. Germline lookup yields CDR1 MDHEN and CDR2 SYDVKM. The CDR3 region is CASSLRGTGLLGELFF. CDR3 sequence (DNA): TGTGCCAGCAGTTTACGTGGGACAGGGTTGTTGGGGGAGCTGTTTTTT.